This T cell receptor beta chain appears in the sequencing data of a study of blood T cell repertoires in COVID-19. Across the study: The United States, Italy and Spain were the sources of the acute and convalescent COVID-19 samples. In each case, the material was cDNA or gDNA derived from T cells, B-cell-depleted T cells, or PBMCs.

Per the germline V gene, CDR1 is SNHLY and CDR2 is FYNNEI. The CDR3 sequence is 14 residues long. Trimming took off 9 bases at V and 5 bases at J, with 16 bases between the two ends. In the authors' workflow: Estimates of nucleated cell counts were drawn from the amplification of reference gene primers. Libraries were prepared by immunoSEQ multiplex PCR; TCRdb keeps only in-frame clonotypes and omits some of them. V, J and clone size derive from that table, while D and trimming were established from the DNA sequence. The data show some 140,000 clones, more than 75% seen once. The rearrangement joins TRBV2 to TRBJ2-2, with a tentative D call TRBD2 (5 bases). The sample taken for sequencing was peripheral blood. The receptor was isolated from a man older than 75 with acute or convalescent COVID-19. The CDR3 loop reads CASRGAVTTGELFF. CDR3 bases: TGTGCCAGTCGGGGAGCGGTGACTACCGGGGAGCTGTTTTTT.